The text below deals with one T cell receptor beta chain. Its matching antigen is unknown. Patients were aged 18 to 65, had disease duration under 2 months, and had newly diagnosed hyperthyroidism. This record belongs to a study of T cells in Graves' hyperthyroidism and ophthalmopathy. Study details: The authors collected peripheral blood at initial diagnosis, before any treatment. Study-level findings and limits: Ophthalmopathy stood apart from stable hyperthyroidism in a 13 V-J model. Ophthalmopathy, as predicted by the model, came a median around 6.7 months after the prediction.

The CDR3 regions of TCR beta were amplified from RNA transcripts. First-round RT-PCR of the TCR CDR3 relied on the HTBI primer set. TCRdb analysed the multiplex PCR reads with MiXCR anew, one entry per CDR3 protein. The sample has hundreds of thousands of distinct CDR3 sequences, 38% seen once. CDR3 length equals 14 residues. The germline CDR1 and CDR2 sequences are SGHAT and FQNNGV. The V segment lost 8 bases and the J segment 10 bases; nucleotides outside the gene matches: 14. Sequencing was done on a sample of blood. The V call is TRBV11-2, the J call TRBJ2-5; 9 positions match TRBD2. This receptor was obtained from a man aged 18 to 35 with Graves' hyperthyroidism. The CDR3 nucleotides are TGTGCCAGCCCCTTTGGGACTAGCTCCGAGGTCCAGTACTTC. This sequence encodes CASPFGTSSEVQYF.